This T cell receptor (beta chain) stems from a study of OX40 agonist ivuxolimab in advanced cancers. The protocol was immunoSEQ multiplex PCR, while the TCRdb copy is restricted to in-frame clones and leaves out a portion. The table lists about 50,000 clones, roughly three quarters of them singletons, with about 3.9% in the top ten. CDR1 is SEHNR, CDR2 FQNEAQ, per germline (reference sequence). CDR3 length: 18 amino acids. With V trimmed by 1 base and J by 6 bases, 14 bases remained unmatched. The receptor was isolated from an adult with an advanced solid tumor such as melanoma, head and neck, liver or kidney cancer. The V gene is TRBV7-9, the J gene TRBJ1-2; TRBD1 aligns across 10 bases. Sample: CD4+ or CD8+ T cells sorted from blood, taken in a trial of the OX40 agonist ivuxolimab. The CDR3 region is CASSLGPMGTGVKDGYTF. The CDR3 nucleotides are TGTGCCAGCAGCTTAGGCCCAATGGGGACAGGGGTGAAGGATGGCTACACCTTC. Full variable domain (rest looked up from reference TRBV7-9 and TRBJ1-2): DTGVSQNPRHKITKRGQNVTFRCDPISEHNRLYWYRQTLGQGPEFLTYFQNEAQLEKSRLLSDRFSAERPKGSFSTLEIQRTEQGDSAMYLCASSLGPMGTGVKDGYTFGSGTRLTVV.